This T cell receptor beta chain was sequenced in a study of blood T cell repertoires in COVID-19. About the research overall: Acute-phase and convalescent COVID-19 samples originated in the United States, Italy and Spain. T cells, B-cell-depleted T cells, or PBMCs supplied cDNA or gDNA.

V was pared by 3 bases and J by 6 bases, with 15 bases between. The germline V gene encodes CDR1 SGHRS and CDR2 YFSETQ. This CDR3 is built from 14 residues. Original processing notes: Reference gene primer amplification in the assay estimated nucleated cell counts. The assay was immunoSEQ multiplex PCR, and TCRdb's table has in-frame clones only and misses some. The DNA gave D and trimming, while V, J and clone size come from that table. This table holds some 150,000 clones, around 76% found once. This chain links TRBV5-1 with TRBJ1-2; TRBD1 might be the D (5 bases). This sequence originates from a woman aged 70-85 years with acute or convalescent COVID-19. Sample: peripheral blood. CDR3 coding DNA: TGCGCCAGCAGCTGGGCCGACAGTTCCAATGGCTACACCTTC. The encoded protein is CASSWADSSNGYTF.